This T cell receptor (beta chain) appears in the sequencing data of a study of Graves' ophthalmopathy and Graves' hyperthyroidism. Broader study findings: Blood was where most expanded thyroid clonotypes above 0.001 frequency also turned up.

Amplification of the TCR beta CDR3 regions used RNA transcripts (as template). Second-round multiplex PCR followed a first-round RT-PCR using HTBI primers. MiXCR, applied by TCRdb to the multiplex PCR reads, yields one record per CDR3 protein. The repertoire holds over a million distinct CDR3 sequences, with roughly 35% as singletons. Comments on this clonotype: Antigen unknown. One end of the junction fails to match germline, which may point to a read error.

The CDR3 length is 12 residues. CDR1 is SGHRS, CDR2 YFSETQ, per germline. The sample was peripheral blood or thyroid tissue (not recorded which). V usage is TRBV5-1 and J usage is TRBJ2-7, with D tentatively TRBD2 (6 bases). The TCR originated in an adult man with Graves' hyperthyroidism. The CDR3 protein is CASSSGVYGQYF. In DNA form, the CDR3 reads TGCGCCAGCAGCTCGGGAGTCTACGGGCAGTACTTC.